Listed below are T cell receptor beta chains from one sample, sequenced in a study of T cell responses to AZD1222 COVID-19 vaccine. TCRdb's copy holds only in-frame clones and misses some; the assay was immunoSEQ multiplex PCR. The sample lists under 150,000 clones, 75% to 90% occurring once. The starting material was peripheral blood, obtained on day 0 of MenACWY control vaccination. Source of these receptors: an adult in good health. Each CDR3 is given with its conserved first and last residue. The D gene is left open where the match is weak. The listing skips clone size in some rows; elsewhere it reads once, few, many or a size class.

TRBD1	TRBV10-3	-	TRBJ1-4	CAISRGQAGTNEKLFF	TGTGCCATCAGCCGGGGACAGGCCGGCACTAATGAAAAACTGTTTTTT
TRBD1	TRBV18	once	TRBJ1-3	CASSPLTTGQGGTGNTIYF	TGTGCCAGCTCACCCCTAACGACCGGACAGGGGGGAACTGGAAACACCATATATTTT
-	TRBV4-1	-	TRBJ1-1	CASSQEIFDEAFF	TGCGCCAGCAGCCAAGAGATCTTTGATGAAGCTTTCTTT
TRBD2	TRBV7-2	-	TRBJ2-5	CASSLASGGKETQYF	TGTGCCAGCAGCTTAGCTAGCGGGGGAAAAGAGACCCAGTACTTC
-	TRBV5-1	once	TRBJ2-3	CASSSYPTDTQYF	TGCGCCAGCAGCTCGTACCCCACAGATACGCAGTATTTT
-	TRBV7-2	-	TRBJ1-1	CASSLRGNTEAFF	TGTGCCAGCAGCTTGCGGGGGAACACTGAAGCTTTCTTT
TRBD1	TRBV7-9	few	TRBJ2-5	CASGQGAQETQYF	TGTGCCAGCGGACAGGGGGCCCAAGAGACCCAGTACTTC
-	TRBV19	-	TRBJ1-6	CASALGGFGSPLHF	TGTGCCAGTGCCTTGGGTGGGTTTGGTTCACCCCTCCACTTT
TRBD1	TRBV11-2	-	TRBJ1-4	CASSLRQRTGGGEKLFF	TGTGCCAGCAGCTTACGGCAAAGGACAGGGGGGGGTGAAAAACTGTTTTTT
-	TRBV6-6	-	TRBJ2-7	CASSYSVKGYEQYF	TGTGCCAGCAGTTACTCGGTAAAGGGTTACGAGCAGTACTTC
-	TRBV27	-	TRBJ2-3	CASRPRSTDTQYF	TGTGCCAGCAGACCCCGTAGCACAGATACGCAGTATTTT
-	TRBV18	-	TRBJ1-3	CASSPRPYQTGATSGNTIYF	TGTGCCAGCTCACCTCGCCCTTACCAGACAGGTGCCACCTCTGGAAACACCATATATTTT